Given below is one T cell receptor beta chain in context. These data belong to a study of T cell changes during pregnancy in multiple sclerosis. Germline CDR1 reads LNHDA; CDR2 reads SQIVND (reference sequence). Trimming removed 11 bases from V and 5 bases from J, with 16 bases in between. The CDR3 spans 12 residues. Only in-frame clones appear in the TCRdb table, and some are missing; sequencing was by immunoSEQ multiplex PCR. This repertoire shows about 33,000 clones, 85% to 95% found once; its top ten account for 1.2%. The sample taken for sequencing was PBMCs (not recorded whether the cells were cultured). The rearrangement joins TRBV19 to TRBJ2-7, with D perhaps TRBD1 or TRBD2 (5 bases each). The TCR was taken from a female donor with multiple sclerosis, enrolled in a pregnancy study. The CDR3 coding sequence is TGTGCCGGGCAAGGGGAGAACCACGAGCAGTACTTC. Translated, it gives CAGQGENHEQYF.